Listed below are T cell receptor beta chains from one sample, sequenced in a study of cytomegalovirus exposure and HLA in healthy donors. The data were produced by immunoSEQ multiplex PCR, yet TCRdb's version contains in-frame clones alone and is incomplete. The top ten clones hold roughly 12% of a sample with 100,000 to 150,000 clones, roughly four fifths of them seen once. The sample consisted of PBMCs. The receptors were sampled from a male donor in good health and CMV-seropositive. Both conserved end residues are part of each CDR3. A D gene is named only where the DNA matches it firmly. The size entry is marked missing in some rows and otherwise reads once, few, many or a size class.

>TRBJ2-7|TRBD2|NA|TRBV28
CASSFGTTTYEQYF
TGTGCCAGCAGTTTCGGGACTACTACCTACGAGCAGTACTTC
>TRBJ2-3|TRBD2|NA|TRBV7-2
CASSQLLAGGTDTQYF
TGTGCCAGCAGCCAACTCCTAGCGGGAGGCACAGATACGCAGTATTTT
>TRBJ2-1|TRBD2|few|TRBV6-5
CASSYGGGNYNEQFF
TGTGCCAGCAGTTACGGGGGGGGTAACTACAATGAGCAGTTCTTC
>TRBJ2-7|NA|NA|TRBV5-1
CASSLDGNSYEQYF
TGCGCCAGCAGCTTGGACGGTAACTCCTACGAGCAGTACTTC
>TRBJ1-5|NA|NA|TRBV2
CASSGSTGDQPQHF
TGTGCCAGCAGTGGTTCAACGGGGGATCAGCCCCAGCATTTT
>TRBJ1-1|NA|NA|TRBV12-5
CASGSPREKTEAFF
TGTGCTAGTGGTTCCCCCCGTGAGAAAACTGAAGCTTTCTTT
>TRBJ2-7|TRBD2|NA|TRBV6-4
CASSYLGGPSGEQYF
TGTGCCAGCAGTTACCTGGGAGGGCCCTCGGGCGAGCAGTACTTC
>TRBJ2-3|NA|NA|TRBV4-3
CASSQDATGNTDTQYF
TGCGCCAGCAGCCAAGATGCCACAGGAAATACAGATACGCAGTATTTT
>TRBJ2-1|NA|NA|TRBV18
CASSPASGEQFF
TGTGCCAGCTCACCGGCCTCAGGTGAGCAGTTCTTC
>TRBJ1-4|NA|NA|TRBV28
CASSWRHNEKLFF
TGTGCCAGCAGTTGGAGGCATAATGAAAAACTGTTTTTT
>TRBJ2-5|NA|NA|TRBV9
CASSVGPGQETQYF
TGTGCCAGCAGCGTAGGACCGGGACAAGAGACCCAGTACTTC
>TRBJ1-2|NA|NA|TRBV28
CASQKGGYGYTF
TGTGCCAGCCAAAAAGGAGGTTATGGCTACACCTTC
>TRBJ2-4|NA|NA|TRBV19
CASSPPGEYSQYF
TGTGCCAGTAGCCCCCCGGGGGAGTACAGTCAGTACTTC
>TRBJ1-2|TRBD1|NA|TRBV28
CASSLWAGGSFNYGYTF
TGTGCCAGCAGTTTATGGGCAGGGGGCTCTTTTAACTATGGCTACACCTTC
>TRBJ1-4|TRBD1|NA|TRBV5-1
CASSPGLGQGFEKLFF
TGCGCCAGCAGCCCCGGGCTGGGACAGGGCTTTGAAAAACTGTTTTTT
>TRBJ1-2|NA|NA|TRBV4-3
CASSQDVEPFDYTF
TGCGCCAGCAGCCAAGATGTGGAGCCTTTTGACTACACCTTC
>TRBJ2-5|NA|NA|TRBV7-2
CASSARGTLDGAQYF
TGTGCCAGCAGCGCCCGTGGGACACTGGATGGGGCCCAGTACTTC
>TRBJ2-7|NA|NA|TRBV27
CASSLGQTYEQYF
TGTGCCAGCAGTCTTGGACAGACCTACGAGCAGTACTTC
>TRBJ2-7|NA|once|TRBV30
CAWETGLYEQYF
TGTGCCTGGGAAACAGGGCTCTACGAGCAGTACTTC
>TRBJ1-1|NA|NA|TRBV5-1
CASSLQVGGNTEAFF
TGCGCCAGCAGCTTGCAGGTGGGAGGGAACACTGAAGCTTTCTTT
>TRBJ2-7|TRBD2|NA|TRBV13
CASSWGGAYEQYF
TGTGCCAGCAGCTGGGGGGGGGCCTACGAGCAGTACTTC
>TRBJ2-5|NA|NA|TRBV9
CASSPGDLQETQYF
TGTGCCAGCAGCCCGGGGGATTTGCAAGAGACCCAGTACTTC
>TRBJ1-4|TRBD1|NA|TRBV7-9
CASSVTGEAEKLFF
TGTGCCAGCAGCGTAACAGGGGAGGCTGAAAAACTGTTTTTT
>TRBJ2-7|NA|NA|TRBV5-6
CASSFRQATYEQYF
TGTGCCAGCAGCTTTCGGCAGGCAACCTACGAGCAGTACTTC
>TRBJ2-3|NA|once|TRBV7-2
CASSLIRSTSTDTQYF
TGTGCCAGCAGCTTAATTAGGAGCACTAGCACAGATACGCAGTATTTT
>TRBJ2-5|NA|NA|TRBV27
CASAPRGWGETQYF
TGTGCCAGCGCCCCCCGGGGATGGGGAGAGACCCAGTACTTC
>TRBJ2-7|TRBD1|NA|TRBV19
CASSMRTGTAYEQYF
TGTGCCAGTAGTATGAGGACAGGGACGGCCTACGAGCAGTACTTC
>TRBJ1-2|NA|NA|TRBV4-1
CASSQGSDSGNYGYTF
TGCGCCAGCAGTCAGGGGTCTGACAGTGGAAACTATGGCTACACCTTC
>TRBJ1-2|NA|NA|TRBV6-5
CASSYRSTAGFGYTF
TGTGCCAGCAGTTACCGATCTACGGCAGGGTTTGGCTACACCTTC
>TRBJ2-3|NA|NA|TRBV19
CASSPLGAGSGDTQYF
TGTGCCAGTAGTCCGCTTGGGGCGGGATCGGGAGATACGCAGTATTTT
>TRBJ2-2|NA|NA|TRBV7-8
CASSLVGVSGELFF
TGTGCCAGCAGCTTAGTCGGGGTTTCCGGGGAGCTGTTTTTT
>TRBJ1-4|NA|NA|TRBV4-3
CASSPQGRGEKLFF
TGCGCCAGCAGCCCACAGGGAAGGGGGGAAAAACTGTTTTTT
>TRBJ2-2|TRBD2|NA|TRBV7-6
CASSPRSGTILTGELFF
TGTGCCAGCAGCCCGAGGTCCGGGACTATACTCACCGGGGAGCTGTTTTTT
>TRBJ2-7|NA|NA|TRBV9
CASSATGSGLQYYEQYF
TGTGCCAGCAGCGCGACTGGTTCGGGGTTACAATACTACGAGCAGTACTTC
>TRBJ2-1|TRBD2|NA|TRBV12-5
CASGLVPQRDPSYNEQFF
TGTGCTAGTGGTTTGGTCCCCCAGCGGGACCCCTCCTACAATGAGCAGTTCTTC
>TRBJ1-4|NA|NA|TRBV15
CATSRGGDGRTGEKLFF
TGTGCCACCAGCAGAGGGGGGGACGGACGGACTGGCGAAAAACTGTTTTTT
>TRBJ2-7|TRBD1|NA|TRBV27
CASSYRQGKQYF
TGTGCCAGCAGTTACAGACAGGGAAAGCAGTACTTC
>TRBJ2-3|NA|NA|TRBV5-5
CASSFGGSSTDTQYF
TGTGCCAGCAGCTTCGGGGGATCTAGCACAGATACGCAGTATTTT
>TRBJ2-7|TRBD1|NA|TRBV30
CAWSSTSGTGAEQYF
TGTGCCTGGAGTTCAACTTCCGGGACAGGGGCCGAGCAGTACTTC
>TRBJ2-2|NA|NA|TRBV5-4
CASSLWVLRNRGAVF
TGTGCCAGCAGCTTATGGGTCCTTAGGAACCGGGGAGCTGTTTTT
>TRBJ2-3|TRBD2|few|TRBV5-4
CASFSGLAGIVDTQYF
TGTGCCAGCTTCTCCGGACTAGCGGGGATTGTAGATACGCAGTATTTT
>TRBJ2-3|TRBD2|few|TRBV7-2
CASSLDISGDTDTQYF
TGTGCCAGCAGCTTAGATATAAGCGGGGACACAGATACGCAGTATTTT
>TRBJ1-2|TRBD1|NA|TRBV28
CASSFITAGGSYGYTF
TGTGCCAGCAGTTTTATTACGGCAGGGGGTAGCTATGGCTACACCTTC
>TRBJ1-1|NA|NA|TRBV5-6
CASSSRTEFGAFF
TGTGCCAGCAGCTCAAGGACTGAGTTCGGAGCTTTCTTT
>TRBJ2-7|NA|once|TRBV6-5
CASRARGYEQYF
TGTGCCAGCAGGGCCAGAGGCTACGAGCAGTACTTC
>TRBJ2-7|NA|NA|TRBV19
CASSLPGVGYEQYF
TGTGCCAGTAGTCTTCCGGGAGTAGGCTACGAGCAGTACTTC
>TRBJ2-7|NA|NA|TRBV11-2
CASSTPGSPMSYEQYF
TGTGCCAGCAGCACACCAGGGTCCCCGATGAGTTACGAGCAGTACTTC
>TRBJ1-5|NA|NA|TRBV6-5
CASSYSSGSNQPQHF
TGTGCCAGCAGTTACTCCTCGGGTAGCAATCAGCCCCAGCATTTT
>TRBJ1-5|TRBD1|NA|TRBV9
CASSVGAGGQPQHF
TGTGCCAGCAGCGTAGGGGCAGGGGGACAGCCCCAGCATTTT
>TRBJ2-7|NA|few|TRBV10-2
CASSEPGHHYEQYF
TGCGCCAGCAGTGAGCCGGGACACCACTACGAGCAGTACTTC
>TRBJ1-1|TRBD1|NA|TRBV18
CASSPTGGVRAFF
TGTGCCAGCTCACCTACAGGGGGGGTCCGGGCTTTCTTT
>TRBJ2-3|TRBD2|NA|TRBV28
CATRSSLAGVQDTQYF
TGTGCCACCAGATCATCCCTAGCGGGAGTCCAAGATACGCAGTATTTT
>TRBJ2-7|TRBD2|NA|TRBV5-1
CASSLGGRAGEQYF
TGCGCCAGCAGCCTGGGAGGGAGGGCCGGCGAGCAGTACTTC
>TRBJ2-2|NA|NA|TRBV7-9
CSSSLAVGIDHTGELFF
TGTTCCAGCAGCTTAGCTGTCGGGATAGACCACACCGGGGAGCTGTTTTTT
>TRBJ2-3|TRBD2|NA|TRBV16
CASSQSAAGGRDTQYF
TGTGCCAGCAGCCAATCCGCAGCGGGAGGACGGGATACGCAGTATTTT